The 27 T cell receptor beta chains below were found in one sample sequenced in a study of regulatory T cells in long-lasting Graves disease. Time point indicated: persistent/refractory GD, antithyroid drugs over 5 years with positive TRAb. Following extraction of RNA from PBMCs, that RNA was used to make the TCR library. Through Arm-PCR of CDR3 regions and iRepertoire HTBI primers, TCR beta libraries were built. TCRdb reprocessed the multiplex PCR reads with MiXCR, giving one entry per CDR3 protein. The repertoire holds a few hundred thousand distinct CDR3 sequences, with roughly 25% as singletons. The sequenced sample was peripheral blood mononuclear cells (PBMCs), obtained when the disease was refractory, from a patient treated with antithyroid drugs. The source is a woman aged 40 to 50 with Graves disease.

A few counts support this clonotype. This clone may be a read error of a much larger clone one base away. The CDR3, as DNA: TGTGCCACCAGCAGAGTGGGGGTCGAGGGAGAGACCCAGTACTTC. Its translation is CATSRVGVEGETQYF. The J gene is TRBJ2-5, the V gene TRBV15; perhaps D is TRBD1 or TRBD2 (5 bases each). The CDR3 covers 15 residues. With 1 base removed from V and 4 bases from J, the gap between germline ends came to 13 bases. Germline V gives CDR1 LNHNV, CDR2 YYDKDF (reference sequence).

This sequence joins TRBV12-3 or TRBV12-4 and TRBJ2-5, with D possibly being TRBD2 (5 bases). V lost 5 bases to trimming and J lost 5 bases, with 18 bases between them. The CDR3 contains 15 residues. Written as DNA, the CDR3 is TGTGCCAGCAGTAGACCGGGCCCCGAGCGGGAGACCCAGTACTTC. Encoded protein: CASSRPGPERETQYF.

This clonotype was found many times. V gene TRBV7-2 combines with J gene TRBJ1-2; D is unresolved. The V gene's germline CDR1 is SGHTA and CDR2 FQGNSA. Trimming took off 0 bases at V and 4 bases at J, with 9 bases between the two ends. This CDR3 is built from 14 residues. CDR3 bases: TGTGCCAGCAGCTTAGCGTTTCGGACCTATGGCTACACCTTC. Its translation is CASSLAFRTYGYTF.

V and J are TRBV12-3 or TRBV12-4 and TRBJ2-7; D gene unclear. Trimming removed 5 bases at V and 4 bases at J, with 12 bases between. This CDR3 comprises 13 residues. CDR3: CASSETSRYEQYF. CDR3 coding DNA: TGTGCCAGCAGTGAAACGAGCAGATACGAGCAGTACTTC.

The rearrangement uses TRBV14 and TRBJ2-7, with TRBD1 identical over 10 bases. This CDR3 spans 17 amino acids. Looked up from germline, CDR1 is SGHDN and CDR2 is FVKESK. V shed 0 bases and J 3 bases; nucleotides not matched to a gene: 8. The CDR3 DNA reads as TGTGCCAGCAGCCAAGATCTTATAAGGGACAGGGGCTACGAGCAGTACTTC. Translating it yields CASSQDLIRDRGYEQYF.

The V and J genes are TRBV5-1 and TRBJ2-5, with TRBD2 matching over 9 bases. Germline CDR1 reads SGHRS; CDR2 reads YFSETQ. V dropped 2 bases and J dropped 3; count of bases not matched to a gene: 5. This CDR3 has 15 amino acids. The CDR3 region has the DNA TGCGCCAGCAGCTTAACGGGACTAGCAAAAGAGACCCAGTACTTC. It specifies CASSLTGLAKETQYF. Full variable domain (missing parts from reference TRBV5-1 and TRBJ2-5): KAGVTQTPRYLIKTRGQQVTLSCSPISGHRSVSWYQQTPGQGLQFLFEYFSETQRNKGNFPGRFSGRQFSNSRSEMNVSTLELGDSALYLCASSLTGLAKETQYFGPGTRLLVL.

This clonotype has only a few counts. This rearrangement joins TRBV11-2 to TRBJ1-2; no firm D call. V was cut by 2 bases and J by 4 bases, with 14 bases left in between. The CDR3 runs 15 residues. The germline CDR1 and CDR2 sequences are SGHAT and FQNNGV. The CDR3 region is CASSLRGLNSYGYTF. The CDR3 DNA is TGTGCCAGCAGCTTACGGGGTTTAAATAGCTATGGCTACACCTTC. Combining the CDR3 with reference TRBV11-2 and TRBJ1-2 gives the whole variable domain EAGVAQSPRYKIIEKRQSVAFWCNPISGHATLYWYQQILGQGPKLLIQFQNNGVVDDSQLPKDRFSAERLKGVDSTLKIQPAKLEDSAVYLCASSLRGLNSYGYTFGSGTRLTVV.

This clonotype has only a few counts. The chain is built from TRBV5-5 and TRBJ2-7; 9 nucleotides match TRBD1. The CDR3 is made up of 15 amino acids. CDR1 is SGHKS and CDR2 is YYEKEE in the germline V gene (reference sequence). With 3 bases clipped from V and 3 bases from J, the junction kept 7 bases outside the gene matches. The CDR3 DNA sequence: TGTGCCAGCAGCTGGGGACAGGGACTCAGCTACGAGCAGTACTTC. Its protein product is CASSWGQGLSYEQYF. The whole variable domain, filled in from reference TRBV5-5 and TRBJ2-7, reads DAGVTQSPTHLIKTRGQQVTLRCSPISGHKSVSWYQQVLGQGPQFIFQYYEKEERGRGNFPDRFSARQFPNYSSELNVNALLLGDSALYLCASSWGQGLSYEQYFGPGTRLTVT.

The chain couples TRBV13 to TRBJ2-7; D is unclear. The CDR3 has 14 amino acids. V lost 1 base to trimming and J lost 5 bases, with 12 bases between them. Germline V gene data show CDR1 as PRHDT and CDR2 as FYEKMQ (reference sequence). CDR3 region: CASSLVALGHEQYF. The CDR3 DNA is TGTGCCAGCAGCTTAGTGGCCCTCGGTCACGAGCAGTACTTC. Drawing the rest from reference TRBV13 and TRBJ2-7, the complete variable domain is AAGVIQSPRHLIKEKRETATLKCYPIPRHDTVYWYQQGPGQDPQFLISFYEKMQSDKGSIPDRFSAQQFSDYHSELNMSSLELGDSALYFCASSLVALGHEQYFGPGTRLTVT.

This clonotype was detected a few times. The gene calls are TRBV20-1 and TRBJ2-2; 7 bases are shared with TRBD1. The CDR3 has 14 amino acids. CDR1 DFQATT and CDR2 SNEGSKA come from the germline V gene (reference sequence). V lost 6 bases, J lost 4 bases, and 8 bases stayed unmatched. The CDR3 loop is CSAKDRAGTGELFF. Written as DNA, the CDR3 is TGCAGTGCCAAAGACAGGGCCGGCACCGGGGAGCTGTTTTTT.

This chain connects TRBV5-1 to TRBJ2-2; perhaps TRBD2 as D (6 bases). In germline, CDR1 is SGHRS, CDR2 YFSETQ. CDR3 size: 18 residues. V was shortened by 4 bases and J by 6 bases, with 25 bases between the two germline ends. The CDR3 loop reads CASSRRADNTIRPGELFF. CDR3 DNA sequence: TGCGCCAGCAGCCGGAGGGCGGACAACACTATTAGGCCCGGGGAGCTGTTTTTT.

For this clonotype: One end of the junction fails to match germline, which may point to a read error. The V and J genes are TRBV6-9 and TRBJ2-7; D is possibly TRBD2 (6 bases). The length of the CDR3 is 16 residues. The germline gives CDR1 MNHGY, CDR2 SVAAGI. CDR3 nucleotides: TGTGCCAGCAGTTTTCCTTGGACTATATACCCCTACGTGCAGTACTTC. Protein sequence: CASSFPWTIYPYVQYF.

This clonotype was observed a handful of times. The gene calls are TRBV7-2 and TRBJ2-7, with 9 bases fitting TRBD1. Germline CDR1 and CDR2: SGHTA and FQGNSA. This CDR3 contains 16 residues. The ends lost 0 bases at V and 3 bases at J; junction bases unmatched: 6. The DNA of the CDR3 is TGTGCCAGCAGCTTAGCTGAGGGACAGGGTTTCTACGAGCAGTACTTC. It yields the protein CASSLAEGQGFYEQYF.

Note on this clonotype: A much larger clone sits a single nucleotide away, making a read error possible. This sequence joins TRBV24-1 and TRBJ1-4; 7 bases fit TRBD1. CDR3 length: 19 residues. The germline V gene encodes CDR1 KGHDR and CDR2 SFDVKD. The CDR3 nucleotides are TGTGCCACCCTCGGACAGGCGGCTAGCTGCGCGGAGACTAATGAAGAACTGTTTTTT. Translated: CATLGQAASCAETNEELFF.

Many counts were recorded for this clonotype. The rearrangement links TRBV29-1 to TRBJ2-7; tentatively, D is TRBD2 (5 bases). The V gene lost 2 bases and the J gene lost 0 bases, with 8 bases spanning the gap. Germline V gene sequence: CDR1 SQVTM, CDR2 ANQGSEA. This CDR3 contains 13 residues. The CDR3 nucleotides are TGCAGCGTTGAACTGGGAGACTCCTACGAGCAGTACTTC. Residues: CSVELGDSYEQYF.

The chain combines TRBV5-1 with TRBJ2-7; a possible D gene is TRBD2 (6 bases). CDR1 and CDR2 from the germline V gene are SGHRS and YFSETQ. The V and J ends lost 4 bases and 6 bases respectively, with 20 bases between them. This CDR3 is built from 15 residues. The DNA of the CDR3 is TGCGCCAGCAGCCCGACGGGGGAATCCTCCCTCGAGCAGTACTTC. Encoded protein: CASSPTGESSLEQYF.

The gene calls are TRBV28 and TRBJ1-1; D unresolved. V was pared by 7 bases and J by 1 base, with 10 bases between. The CDR3 has 13 amino acids. Germline loops: CDR1 MDHEN, CDR2 SYDVKM. The CDR3 coding sequence is TGTGCCAGCAAGGTGGCAGGGAACACTGAAGCTTTCTTT. Protein: CASKVAGNTEAFF.

This clonotype occurred many times. This chain connects TRBV28 to TRBJ1-1, with D perhaps matching TRBD1 (5 bases). CDR1 and CDR2 from the germline V gene are MDHEN and SYDVKM. With 2 bases removed from V and 5 bases from J, the gap between germline ends came to 15 bases. This CDR3 has 15 residues. The DNA of the CDR3 is TGTGCCAGCAGTTTACACCTGGATGGGGGGACTGAAGCTTTCTTT. Translated: CASSLHLDGGTEAFF.

This clonotype has at least ten counts. The rearrangement joins TRBV27 to TRBJ2-5; tentative D call: TRBD2 (6 bases). This CDR3 spans 13 amino acids. Germline CDR1 reads MNHEY; CDR2 reads SMNVEV (reference sequence). The V gene lost 6 bases and the J gene lost 6 bases, with 14 bases spanning the gap. CDR3 in amino acids: CASRGGQLQTQYF. CDR3 bases: TGTGCCAGCAGAGGAGGGCAATTACAGACCCAGTACTTC.

Of note for this clonotype: A much larger clonotype is one base distant, so this may be a read error. V and J are TRBV29-1 and TRBJ1-2, with D possibly TRBD1 on 5 matching bases. This CDR3 comprises 15 residues. Per germline, CDR1 SQVTM and CDR2 ANQGSEA. In nucleotides, the CDR3 is TGCAGCGTCCTGGGACCGCCAGATCTTAACTGTGGCTACACCTTC. Amino acid sequence: CSVLGPPDLNCGYTF.

The genes are TRBV4-1 and TRBJ2-7; D perhaps matches TRBD1 (5 bases). The CDR3 covers 15 residues. The V gene lost 1 base and the J gene lost 2 bases, with 12 bases spanning the gap. Germline assignment: CDR1 MGHRA and CDR2 YSYEKL. The CDR3 loop is CASSQGDSRPYEQYF. CDR3 DNA: TGCGCCAGCAGCCAAGGTGACAGTCGCCCCTACGAGCAGTACTTC.

This chain links TRBV11-2 with TRBJ2-7; D call uncertain. The CDR3 runs to 13 residues. The germline CDR1 and CDR2 sequences are SGHAT and FQNNGV. The V gene lost 0 bases and the J gene lost 4 bases, with 7 bases spanning the gap. CDR3 DNA: TGTGCCAGCAGCTTAGATCGAAAATACGAGCAGTACTTC. Amino acid sequence: CASSLDRKYEQYF.

This clonotype was detected many times. The V call is TRBV24-1, the J call TRBJ2-7; TRBD2 is a possible D gene (5 bases). Between the trimmed V and J ends, which lost 2 bases and 4 bases, there was a span of 11 bases. In germline, CDR1 is KGHDR, CDR2 SFDVKD. The CDR3 loop spans 14 amino acids. The CDR3 sequence is CATSDSPRGYEQYF. CDR3 bases: TGTGCCACCAGTGATTCCCCCCGAGGGTACGAGCAGTACTTC.

This clonotype has a count of ten or more. The rearrangement joins TRBV2 to TRBJ1-1, with TRBD1 as a possible D gene (6 bases). Per the germline V gene, CDR1 is SNHLY and CDR2 is FYNNEI. This CDR3 spans 13 amino acids. V was shortened by 6 bases and J by 6 bases, with 14 bases between the two germline ends. The CDR3 sequence is CASRYRDISEAFF. The CDR3 DNA follows: TGTGCCAGCAGGTACAGGGATATCTCTGAAGCTTTCTTT.

This clonotype was seen a few times. The chain employs TRBV20-1 and TRBJ2-7; TRBD2 aligns across 12 bases. Germline assignment: CDR1 DFQATT and CDR2 SNEGSKA (reference sequence). This CDR3 is built from 17 residues. With 1 base clipped from V and 6 bases from J, the junction kept 13 bases outside the gene matches. DNA of the CDR3: TGCAGTGCTAGAGCGGCTAGCGGGAGGGATTTTTCTGGCGAGCAGTACTTC. This codes for CSARAASGRDFSGEQYF.

This clonotype was detected a few times. The rearrangement joins TRBV5-1 to TRBJ1-5, with 9 nucleotides matching TRBD1. Germline trimming cut 2 bases from V and 9 bases from J; bases unmatched to any gene: 6. The CDR3 totals 14 residues. Germline lookup yields CDR1 SGHRS and CDR2 YFSETQ. The CDR3 loop is CASSFTGGSGPQHF. The CDR3 DNA reads as TGCGCCAGCAGCTTTACAGGGGGCTCGGGGCCCCAGCATTTT.

Regarding this clonotype: A much larger clone lies a single base off, so this may be a read error. The chain couples TRBV3-1 to TRBJ2-5, with 7 bases matching TRBD2. V gave up 4 bases and J gave up 5 bases; unmatched junction bases: 10. CDR3 size: 15 residues. CDR1 and CDR2 from the germline V gene are LGHDT and YNNKEL (reference sequence). Here the CDR3 DNA reads TGTGCCAGCAGCCGATCGGGAGGTCCCCTTGAGACCCAGTACTTC. Encoded protein: CASSRSGGPLETQYF.